The 8 T cell receptor beta chains in this list originate from one sample, sequenced in a study of monozygotic twins with inflammatory bowel disease. Reprocessing the 5' RACE reads, TCRdb reports a single entry for every CDR3 protein and omits DNA. The table lists 300,000 to 400,000 distinct CDR3 sequences, with 2.5% to 3% in the top ten. Sequencing was carried out using blood. Source of these receptors: a human donor with ulcerative colitis or Crohn's disease, or a healthy co-twin of an affected twin (not recorded which).

The chain couples TRBV6-2 or TRBV6-3 to TRBJ2-7; the TCRdb D gene call, TRBD2, has no DNA to confirm it. CDR1 and CDR2 (germline): MNHEY, SVGEGT. The CDR3 sequence is 16 residues long. The CDR3 loop reads CASSPHGQRLGGEQYF.

This sequence joins TRBV6-5 and TRBJ2-1; TCRdb outputs TRBD1, but without DNA this stays unchecked. This CDR3 has 15 residues. The germline CDR1 and CDR2 sequences are MNHEY and SVGAGI. This CDR3 is CASSYSISRGNEQFF.

This chain uses TRBV6-5 with TRBJ2-3; the TCRdb call, TRBD2, lacks DNA for checking. CDR1 and CDR2 (germline): MNHEY, SVGAGI. The CDR3 has 13 amino acids. The CDR3 protein is CASSTTGGATQYF.

The chain carries TRBV18 and TRBJ2-7. The CDR3 is made up of 15 amino acids. The germline CDR1 and CDR2 sequences are KGHSH and LQKENI. CDR3 loop: CASSPSQVVYYEQYF. Looking up the rest from reference TRBV18 and TRBJ2-7 gives the full variable domain: NAGVMQNPRHLVRRRGQEARLRCSPMKGHSHVYWYRQLPEEGLKFMVYLQKENIIDESGMPKERFSAEFPKEGPSILRIQQVVRGDSAAYFCASSPSQVVYYEQYFGPGTRLTVT.

V usage is TRBV6-5 and J usage is TRBJ1-1. This CDR3 is 13 amino acids long. Germline V gene data show CDR1 as MNHEY and CDR2 as SVGAGI. CDR3 residues: CASSYSGTAEAFF.

The chain combines TRBV7-8 with TRBJ2-7; the D call of TRBD1 rests on TCRdb alone, since no DNA is present to check it. The CDR3 is 14 residues long. CDR1 is SGHVS, CDR2 FQNEAQ, per germline. The CDR3 is CASVSGRGPYEQYF.

This chain joins TRBV20-1 and TRBJ2-5; no DNA is available, so the TRBD1 call from TCRdb remains unchecked. Germline lookup yields CDR1 DFQATT and CDR2 SNEGSKA (reference sequence). This CDR3 is 14 amino acids long. CDR3 protein: CSARRSGGQETQYF.

The rearrangement links TRBV5-1 to TRBJ2-5; the D call from TCRdb, TRBD2, cannot be confirmed without DNA. Germline CDR1 SGHRS, CDR2 YFSETQ. This CDR3 has 16 residues. CDR3 protein: CASSLGLAGFQETQYF.